The 6 T cell receptor beta chains in this list originate from one sample, sequenced in a study of blood T cell repertoires in COVID-19. The repertoire was sequenced with immunoSEQ multiplex PCR; TCRdb's copy has only in-frame clones and lacks some. This sample has 150,000 or so clones, with approximately 81% found just once. Sequenced material: peripheral blood. All receptors derive from a woman aged 45-60 years with COVID-19, enrolled during active disease.

This clone was seen a single time. This CDR3 is CATRRTEGTSYEQYF. The CDR3 DNA reads TGTGCCACCCGTCGGACAGAGGGGACCAGCTACGAGCAGTACTTC. This chain joins TRBV10-3 and TRBJ2-7; a weak D match, TRBD1 (6 bases). CDR1 and CDR2 (germline): ENHRY, SYGVKD. The CDR3 sequence is 15 residues long. Between the trimmed V and J ends, which lost 10 bases and 3 bases, there was a span of 22 bases.

The chain uses TRBV7-2 and TRBJ1-1; the D is unclear. Germline V lookup: CDR1 SGHTA, CDR2 FQGNSA. Trimming cost V 1 base and J 1 base, with 7 bases left between them. This CDR3 region has 14 residues. The CDR3 region is CASSLVAGNTEAFF. In DNA form, the CDR3 reads TGTGCCAGCAGCTTAGTAGCCGGGAACACTGAAGCTTTCTTT. Looking up the rest from reference TRBV7-2 and TRBJ1-1 gives the full variable domain: GAGVSQSPSNKVTEKGKDVELRCDPISGHTALYWYRQSLGQGLEFLIYFQGNSAPDKSGLPSDRFSAERTGGSVSTLTIQRTQQEDSAVYLCASSLVAGNTEAFFGQGTRLTVV.

The table lists this clone with a count of one. This CDR3 reads CAWKTGTVSYEQYF. In nucleotides, the CDR3 is TGTGCCTGGAAGACCGGGACAGTCTCCTACGAGCAGTACTTC. The chain carries TRBV30 and TRBJ2-7; 7 bases map to TRBD1. The CDR3 consists of 14 residues. V shed 4 bases, J shed 0 bases, and the junction held 6 bases outside the gene matches. CDR1 is GTSNPN, CDR2 SVGIG, per germline (reference sequence).

This chain connects TRBV6-5 to TRBJ2-2; D gene unclear. This CDR3 is 15 amino acids long. From germline, CDR1 is MNHEY and CDR2 SVGAGI. The V and J ends lost 7 bases and 3 bases respectively, with 15 bases between them. CDR3 DNA sequence: TGTGCCAGCACCTCCCCCAGATCCTACACCGGGGAGCTGTTTTTT. Its protein product is CASTSPRSYTGELFF.

CDR3 bases: TGTGCCAGCAGCTTTGGGCCTGCTGCTGAGCAGTTCTTC. Its translation: CASSFGPAAEQFF. The chain employs TRBV11-3 and TRBJ2-1; D gene unclear. Per the germline V gene, CDR1 is SGHNT and CDR2 is YENEEA. CDR3 size: 13 residues. V lost 3 bases and J 9 bases, leaving 12 bases between the germline ends.

This rearrangement joins TRBV5-4 to TRBJ2-4, with 8 bases lining up with TRBD2. Trimming removed 2 bases from V and 8 bases from J; junction bases left unmatched: 15. The CDR3 consists of 17 residues. Germline CDR1 reads SGHNT; CDR2 reads YYREEE (reference sequence). CDR3 in amino acids: CASSFGSGGYRDDIQYF. The CDR3 nucleotides are TGTGCCAGCAGCTTTGGAAGCGGGGGCTATCGGGATGACATTCAGTACTTC.